The entry that follows covers one TCR beta chain sequence. These data are taken from a study of PD-1 blockade in mismatch repair-deficient tumors. Study context: Patients had 12 mismatch repair-deficient cancer types and were previously treated and progressing.

Method: immunoSEQ multiplex PCR; TCRdb's copy keeps in-frame clones and lacks some. This table has approximately 60,000 clones, approximately 90% appearing once. The source was peripheral blood, collected 52 weeks after starting pembrolizumab. This clonotype was obtained from an adult with mismatch repair-deficient cancer.

The CDR3 region has the DNA TGTGCCAGCAGCCCCCGGACTGCAAGCTCCTACAATGAGCAGTTCTTC. Its protein product is CASSPRTASSYNEQFF. The chain uses TRBV7-9 and TRBJ2-1, with D possibly TRBD2 on 5 matching bases. Trimming cost V 5 bases and J 0 bases, with 14 bases left between them. The CDR3 loop spans 16 amino acids. Germline V gene lookup returns CDR1 SEHNR and CDR2 FQNEAQ (reference sequence).